This T cell receptor beta chain was retrieved from a study of T cell responses to AZD1222 COVID-19 vaccine. Study-level findings and limits: Repertoires were collected only later (after the peak T cell response had occurred). Spike-specific TCR breadth and depth grew following two AZD1222 doses.

This CDR3 comprises 18 residues. Germline trimming cut 6 bases from V and 0 bases from J; bases unmatched to any gene: 9. CDR1 is MDHEN, CDR2 SYDVKM, per germline. Assay: immunoSEQ multiplex PCR; the TCRdb copy retains only in-frame clones and omits some. This table has tens of thousands of clones, 88% appearing once. To note about this clone: Its target is not known.

This chain joins TRBV28 and TRBJ2-7; 15 nucleotides line up with TRBD2. The sample consisted of peripheral blood, taken on day 0 of MenACWY control vaccination. The source is an adult in good health. This chain's CDR3 is CASSTPGLAGGASYEQYF. The CDR3 DNA reads as TGTGCCAGCAGCACGCCGGGACTAGCGGGGGGCGCCTCCTACGAGCAGTACTTC. The variable domain in full, completed from reference TRBV28 and TRBJ2-7, reads DVKVTQSSRYLVKRTGEKVFLECVQDMDHENMFWYRQDPGLGLRLIYFSYDVKMKEKGDIPEGYSVSREKKERFSLILESASTNQTSMYLCASSTPGLAGGASYEQYFGPGTRLTVT.